The 26 T cell receptor beta chains below come from one sample, sequenced in a study of Graves' ophthalmopathy and Graves' hyperthyroidism. Transcripts of RNA were the source for amplifying TCR beta CDR3 regions. Second-round multiplex PCR came after a first-round RT-PCR that employed HTBI primers. TCRdb reprocessed the multiplex PCR reads via MiXCR and lists one record per CDR3 protein. The sample holds about 390,000 distinct CDR3 sequences; 15% are singletons and the top ten take approximately 7%. The specimen was peripheral blood. The receptors were sampled from a woman younger than 30 with stable Graves' hyperthyroidism.

This clonotype was observed many times. The rearrangement joins TRBV19 to TRBJ1-2, with D possibly TRBD1 on 5 matching bases. There are 14 residues in the CDR3. V was trimmed by 5 bases and J by 6 bases, leaving 16 bases between them. Germline loops: CDR1 LNHDA, CDR2 SQIVND (reference sequence). In nucleotides, the CDR3 is TGTGCCAGTAGTCCAAGAGCTCAGGGTAATGGCTACACCTTC. Translating gives CASSPRAQGNGYTF.

In its sample, this clonotype was seen once. The V and J genes are TRBV20-1 and TRBJ2-7; TRBD1 matches at 8 bases. Looked up from germline, CDR1 is DFQATT and CDR2 is SNEGSKA (reference sequence). The CDR3 is 12 amino acids. Trimming removed 6 bases from V and 4 bases from J; junction bases left unmatched: 5. The CDR3 loop is CSAERDRYEQYF. The CDR3 DNA follows: TGCAGTGCAGAACGGGACAGGTACGAGCAGTACTTC.

J is TRBJ1-1 and V is TRBV30; D gene uncertain. The V gene's germline CDR1 is GTSNPN and CDR2 SVGIG (reference sequence). The CDR3 covers 17 residues. Deletions cut 0 bases from V and 5 bases from J, with 22 bases between. In nucleotides, the CDR3 is TGTGCCTGGAGTGTACGGGCATCTACTAGACCGAGTACTGAAGCTTTCTTT. It encodes CAWSVRASTRPSTEAFF.

Many counts were recorded for this clonotype. The chain uses TRBV6-2 or TRBV6-3 and TRBJ1-5; the D is unclear. Germline V gene sequence: CDR1 MNHEY, CDR2 SVGEGT. This CDR3 is 14 amino acids long. Trimming shortened V by 5 bases and J by 9 bases, and 17 bases separated the two germline ends. The CDR3 DNA reads as TGTGCCAGCAGTATAGTACACGGGTCACGGCCCCAGCATTTT. This translates into CASSIVHGSRPQHF.

This clonotype showed up just once. The chain recombines TRBV12-3 or TRBV12-4 with TRBJ2-5, with 8 positions matching TRBD1. This CDR3 region has 15 residues. V trimming: 6 bases; J trimming: 3 bases; junction bases outside the gene matches: 9. The CDR3 loop reads CASSFYPDREETQYF. The CDR3 DNA follows: TGTGCCAGCAGCTTCTACCCGGACAGGGAAGAGACCCAGTACTTC.

In its sample, this clonotype was seen many times. This rearrangement joins TRBV29-1 to TRBJ1-2, with D perhaps TRBD1 (5 bases). The V gene lost 6 bases and the J gene lost 10 bases, with 15 bases spanning the gap. This CDR3 is built from 11 residues. Germline V gives CDR1 SQVTM, CDR2 ANQGSEA. The CDR3: CSVGNRGDYTF. The DNA for the CDR3 is TGCAGCGTGGGCAACCGGGGGGACTACACCTTC.

This chain uses TRBV29-1 with TRBJ2-7; D is possibly TRBD2 (5 bases). This CDR3 contains 14 residues. The ends were cut back, 8 bases at V and 6 bases at J, with 23 bases in the middle. Germline CDR1 SQVTM, CDR2 ANQGSEA. Written as DNA, the CDR3 is TGCAGCATCCGGGAAGGCGGCGCTACGACCGAGCAGTACTTC. This gives the protein CSIREGGATTEQYF.

This clonotype showed up many times. The chain uses TRBV6-2 or TRBV6-3 and TRBJ2-5; 7 nucleotides match TRBD2. Germline lookup yields CDR1 MNHEY and CDR2 SVGEGT. The CDR3 runs 13 residues. With V trimmed by 3 bases and J by 5 bases, 3 bases remained unmatched. CDR3 nucleotide sequence: TGTGCCAGCAGTTATGGGAGGGTCGAGACCCAGTACTTC. Its protein is CASSYGRVETQYF.

This clonotype showed up many times. V gene TRBV12-3 or TRBV12-4 combines with J gene TRBJ1-2; 7 bases line up with TRBD1. V shed 6 bases and J 5 bases; nucleotides not matched to a gene: 12. The length of the CDR3 is 15 residues. CDR3 coding DNA: TGTGCCAGCAGCCGACAGGGTTCCAGGGAGTATGGCTACACCTTC. It yields the protein CASSRQGSREYGYTF.

This clonotype was observed at least ten times. The gene calls are TRBV5-1 and TRBJ1-3, with 9 bases fitting TRBD1. Germline CDR1 is SGHRS and CDR2 is YFSETQ. The CDR3 runs to 16 residues. The V segment lost 3 bases and the J segment 5 bases; nucleotides outside the gene matches: 9. The CDR3 sequence: CASSSRPGQGRNTIYF. For the CDR3, the DNA is TGCGCCAGCAGCTCCAGACCGGGACAGGGACGAAACACCATATATTTT.

The sample holds many counts of this clonotype. The gene calls are TRBV6-2 or TRBV6-3 and TRBJ2-6; D call uncertain. This CDR3 spans 16 amino acids. The germline V and J ends were trimmed by 6 bases and 0 bases, with 12 bases remaining between them. CDR1 is MNHEY and CDR2 is SVGEGT in the germline V gene. CDR3 DNA: TGTGCCAGCAGACCCCAACGTTACTCTGGGGCCAACGTCCTGACTTTC. Encoded protein: CASRPQRYSGANVLTF.

In this sample, this clonotype turned up a few times. One end of the junction varies from germline; a read error may be responsible. This chain joins TRBV12-3 or TRBV12-4 and TRBJ2-2, with TRBD2 as a possible D gene (6 bases). The length of the CDR3 is 13 residues. This CDR3 reads CASSLRNTGGLFF. CDR3 nucleotide sequence: TGTGCCAGCAGTTTAAGAAACACCGGGGGGCTGTTTTTT.

This clonotype was seen more than once but under ten times. The rearrangement uses TRBV7-2 and TRBJ1-3; D remains ambiguous. Germline V CDR1 and CDR2: SGHTA, FQGNSA. The ends were cut back, 5 bases at V and 3 bases at J, with 14 bases in the middle. The CDR3 runs to 15 residues. The CDR3 DNA reads as TGTGCCAGCAGCCCCAGAGGCAGCCTTGGAAACACCATATATTTT. It encodes CASSPRGSLGNTIYF.

This clonotype was observed a few times. The chain recombines TRBV9 with TRBJ2-7, with a possible D match to TRBD1 (5 bases). V lost 4 bases and J 3 bases, leaving 17 bases between the germline ends. CDR1 SGDLS and CDR2 YYNGEE come from the germline V gene. CDR3 size: 15 residues. CDR3 in DNA: TGTGCCAGCAGCCCTTTAGGCAGGGCAAGCTACGAGCAGTACTTC. This codes for CASSPLGRASYEQYF.

This clonotype was seen ten or more times. The chain uses TRBV20-1 and TRBJ2-7, with a possible D match to TRBD1 (5 bases). In germline, CDR1 is DFQATT, CDR2 SNEGSKA (reference sequence). The V and J ends lost 6 bases and 2 bases respectively, with 14 bases between them. CDR3 length: 13 amino acids. CDR3 sequence (DNA): TGCAGTGCCGCGCCCGGACACACCTACGAGCAGTACTTC. Translating it yields CSAAPGHTYEQYF.

The table lists this clonotype with many counts. This chain connects TRBV12-3 or TRBV12-4 to TRBJ2-7, with 9 bases matching TRBD1. The J segment lost 2 bases and the V segment lost 1 base, leaving 12 bases of the junction unmatched. CDR3 size: 18 residues. CDR3 in DNA: TGTGCCAGCAGTTTAGAAATTGGGGGGACAGGGTTTACCTACGAGCAGTACTTC. It codes for CASSLEIGGTGFTYEQYF.

Turning to this clonotype: This sequence may be a read error, since a much larger clone differs from it by one base. CDR3 coding DNA: TGTGCCAGCAGTTACGGCAGGGGGCCGACTGAAGCTTGCTTT. Residues: CASSYGRGPTEACF. The chain has TRBV6-5 and TRBJ1-1; 8 bases match TRBD1. The germline CDR1 and CDR2 sequences are MNHEY and SVGAGI. CDR3 size: 14 residues.

This clonotype was detected many times. The chain couples TRBV6-1 to TRBJ1-1; a possible D gene is TRBD1 (5 bases). Germline-derived CDR1 and CDR2 are MNHNS and SASEGT. The CDR3 loop spans 13 amino acids. Trimming took off 2 bases at V and 6 bases at J, with 10 bases between the two ends. CDR3 bases: TGTGCCAGCAGTGAACAGGGTTGGCCTGAAGCTTTCTTT. Encoded protein: CASSEQGWPEAFF.

This clonotype was found many times. The chain carries TRBV27 and TRBJ2-5; possibly TRBD1 or TRBD2 for D (6 bases each). This CDR3 comprises 16 residues. CDR1 is MNHEY, CDR2 SMNVEV, per germline (reference sequence). The V end was cut by 1 base, the J end by 0 bases, with 12 bases between. The CDR3 reads CASSLYGGQYQETQYF. The DNA of the CDR3 is TGTGCCAGCAGTTTATATGGGGGGCAGTACCAAGAGACCCAGTACTTC.

At least ten counts were recorded for this clonotype. A clone one base away is much larger, so this may be a read error. V usage is TRBV19 and J usage is TRBJ1-2; D not certain. Germline V gene sequence: CDR1 LNHDA, CDR2 SQIVND (reference sequence). The ends were cut back, 2 bases at V and 2 bases at J, with 6 bases in the middle. The CDR3 extends over 13 amino acids. CDR3 region: CASSIQENYGYTF. CDR3 in DNA: TGTGCCAGTAGTATACAGGAGAACTATGGCTACACCTTC. The complete variable domain, with remaining parts taken from reference TRBV19 and TRBJ1-2, reads DGGITQSPKYLFRKEGQNVTLSCEQNLNHDAMYWYRQDPGQGLRLIYYSQIVNDFQKGDIAEGYSVSREKKESFPLTVTSAQKNPTAFYLCASSIQENYGYTFGSGTRLTVV.

This clonotype was counted between two and nine times. A much larger clonotype is one base distant, so this may be a read error. The rearrangement joins TRBV11-1 to TRBJ1-6, with D maybe TRBD1 (6 bases). The CDR3 runs to 13 residues. Germline V CDR1 and CDR2: SGHAT, FQDESV (reference sequence). The CDR3 region has the DNA TGTGCCAGCAGCTCACAGGGTCGGACACCCCCCCACTTT. Protein product: CASSSQGRTPPHF.

This clonotype showed up just a few times. The chain recombines TRBV2 with TRBJ1-2; possibly TRBD1 for D (5 bases). Germline CDR1 SNHLY, CDR2 FYNNEI. The CDR3 length is 12 residues. V lost 6 bases and J 5 bases, leaving 10 bases between the germline ends. The CDR3 sequence is CASRFEGYGYTF. CDR3 coding DNA: TGTGCCAGCAGGTTCGAGGGGTATGGCTACACCTTC.

The CDR3 region has the DNA TGTGCCAGCACCGGGGGCCGAACCGGGGAGCTGTTTTTT. The encoded protein is CASTGGRTGELFF. The chain recombines TRBV11-3 with TRBJ2-2; perhaps D is TRBD1 or TRBD2 (6 bases each). This CDR3 comprises 13 residues. Trimming removed 7 bases from V and 5 bases from J, with 11 bases in between. CDR1 SGHNT and CDR2 YENEEA come from the germline V gene.

This clonotype was detected many times. The V call is TRBV12-3 or TRBV12-4, the J call TRBJ2-2, with D possibly matching TRBD2 (6 bases). Trimming left V 3 bases short and J 6 bases short, with 14 bases between. This CDR3 has 15 amino acids. Here the CDR3 reads CASSLGRRRAGELFF. The CDR3, as DNA: TGTGCCAGCAGTTTGGGACGGAGGAGGGCCGGGGAGCTGTTTTTT.

This clonotype was counted at least ten times. The chain combines TRBV18 with TRBJ1-1; D call uncertain. V shed 8 bases and J shed 1 base, with 11 bases lying between them. The CDR3 extends over 13 amino acids. Germline loops: CDR1 KGHSH, CDR2 LQKENI. The CDR3 loop is CASSPGPNTEAFF. The CDR3 DNA reads TGTGCCAGCAGCCCCGGACCGAACACTGAAGCTTTCTTT.

This clonotype was seen ten or more times. The chain couples TRBV11-3 to TRBJ1-1; D not resolved. The CDR3 totals 15 residues. Trimming pared 0 bases from V and 2 bases from J, leaving 10 bases between. Per germline, CDR1 SGHNT and CDR2 YENEEA. Here the CDR3 reads CASSLEFGVNTEAFF. The CDR3 DNA reads TGTGCCAGCAGCTTAGAGTTCGGGGTCAACACTGAAGCTTTCTTT.